The present entry profiles one T cell receptor beta chain with its context. The antigen is not known. V lost 3 bases and J 3 bases, leaving 15 bases between the germline ends. Germline assignment: CDR1 MNHNS and CDR2 SASEGT. This CDR3 is 16 amino acids long. Construction of TCR beta libraries relied on iRepertoire HTBI primers and on Arm-PCR targeting CDR3 regions. TCRdb re-called the multiplex PCR reads with MiXCR, one entry per CDR3 protein. The sample contains 650,000 to 850,000 distinct CDR3 sequences, about 32% of which appear only once. Specified time point: persistent/refractory GD, antithyroid drugs over 5 years with positive TRAb. From RNA extracted from PBMCs, the TCR library was made. The sample comes from a study of regulatory T cells in long-lasting Graves disease. Findings and limits, study-wide: Those with persistent disease had in common more public clonotypes (fewer than 3,000) than new patients (more than 900).

This sequence was found in a female donor with Graves disease. The chain is built from TRBV6-1 and TRBJ1-5, with unresolved D. The starting material was peripheral blood mononuclear cells (PBMCs), obtained when the disease was refractory, from a patient treated with antithyroid drugs. The CDR3 DNA reads as TGTGCCAGCAGTGATGTGCCCAGTTCCACCAATCAGCCCCAGCATTTT. Its translation: CASSDVPSSTNQPQHF.